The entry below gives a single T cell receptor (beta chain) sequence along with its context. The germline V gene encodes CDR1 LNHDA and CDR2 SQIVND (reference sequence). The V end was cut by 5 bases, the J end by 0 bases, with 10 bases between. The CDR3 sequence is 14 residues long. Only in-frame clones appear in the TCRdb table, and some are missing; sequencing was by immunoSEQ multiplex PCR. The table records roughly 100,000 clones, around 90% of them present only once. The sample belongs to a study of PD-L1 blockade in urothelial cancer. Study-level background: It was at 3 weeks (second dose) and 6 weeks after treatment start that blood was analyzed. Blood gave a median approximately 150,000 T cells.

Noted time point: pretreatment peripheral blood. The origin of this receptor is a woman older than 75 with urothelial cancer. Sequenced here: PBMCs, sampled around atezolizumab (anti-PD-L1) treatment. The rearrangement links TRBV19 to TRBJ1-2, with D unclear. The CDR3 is CASSVGLTNYGYTF. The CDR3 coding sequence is TGTGCCAGTAGTGTCGGACTAACTAACTATGGCTACACCTTC. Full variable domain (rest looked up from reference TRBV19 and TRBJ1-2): DGGITQSPKYLFRKEGQNVTLSCEQNLNHDAMYWYRQDPGQGLRLIYYSQIVNDFQKGDIAEGYSVSREKKESFPLTVTSAQKNPTAFYLCASSVGLTNYGYTFGSGTRLTVV.